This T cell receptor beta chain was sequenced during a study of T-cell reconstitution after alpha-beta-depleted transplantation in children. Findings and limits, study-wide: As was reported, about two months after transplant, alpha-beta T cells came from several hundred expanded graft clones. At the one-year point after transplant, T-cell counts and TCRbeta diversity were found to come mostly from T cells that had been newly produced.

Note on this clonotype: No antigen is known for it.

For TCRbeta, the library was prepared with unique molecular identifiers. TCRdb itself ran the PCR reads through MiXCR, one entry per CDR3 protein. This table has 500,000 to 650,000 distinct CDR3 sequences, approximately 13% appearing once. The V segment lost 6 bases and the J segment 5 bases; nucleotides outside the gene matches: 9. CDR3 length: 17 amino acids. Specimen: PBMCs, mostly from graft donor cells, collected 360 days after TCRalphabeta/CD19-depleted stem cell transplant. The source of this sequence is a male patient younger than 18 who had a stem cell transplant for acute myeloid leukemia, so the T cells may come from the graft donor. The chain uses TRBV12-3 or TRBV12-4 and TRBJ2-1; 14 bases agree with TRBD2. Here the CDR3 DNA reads TGTGCCAGCAGCACGGGACTAGCGGGAGTATTTGACAATGAGCAGTTCTTC. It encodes CASSTGLAGVFDNEQFF.